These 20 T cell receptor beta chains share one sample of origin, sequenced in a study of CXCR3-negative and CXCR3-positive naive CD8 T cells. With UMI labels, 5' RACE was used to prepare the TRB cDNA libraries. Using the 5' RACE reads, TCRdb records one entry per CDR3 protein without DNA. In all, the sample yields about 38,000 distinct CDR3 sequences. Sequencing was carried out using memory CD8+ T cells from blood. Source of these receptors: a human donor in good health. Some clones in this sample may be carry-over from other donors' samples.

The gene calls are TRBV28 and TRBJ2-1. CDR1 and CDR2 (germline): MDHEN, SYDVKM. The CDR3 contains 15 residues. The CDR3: CASSLVAELYNEQFF. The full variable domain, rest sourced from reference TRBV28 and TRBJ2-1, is DVKVTQSSRYLVKRTGEKVFLECVQDMDHENMFWYRQDPGLGLRLIYFSYDVKMKEKGDIPEGYSVSREKKERFSLILESASTNQTSMYLCASSLVAELYNEQFFGPGTRLTVL.

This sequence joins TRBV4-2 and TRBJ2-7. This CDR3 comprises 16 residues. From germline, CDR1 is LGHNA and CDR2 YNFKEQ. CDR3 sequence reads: CASSQALYPTNYEQYF.

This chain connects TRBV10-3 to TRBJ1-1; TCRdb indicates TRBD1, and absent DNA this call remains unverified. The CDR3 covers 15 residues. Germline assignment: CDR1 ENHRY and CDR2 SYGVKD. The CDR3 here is CAISEPTLRVTEAFF.

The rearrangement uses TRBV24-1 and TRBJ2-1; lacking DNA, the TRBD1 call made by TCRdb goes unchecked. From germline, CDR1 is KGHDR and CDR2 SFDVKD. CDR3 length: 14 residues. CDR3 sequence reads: CATSDPWDLNEQFF.

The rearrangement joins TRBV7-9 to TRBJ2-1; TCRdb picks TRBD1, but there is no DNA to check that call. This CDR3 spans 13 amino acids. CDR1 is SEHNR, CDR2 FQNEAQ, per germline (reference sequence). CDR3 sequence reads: CASSFPLLNEQFF.

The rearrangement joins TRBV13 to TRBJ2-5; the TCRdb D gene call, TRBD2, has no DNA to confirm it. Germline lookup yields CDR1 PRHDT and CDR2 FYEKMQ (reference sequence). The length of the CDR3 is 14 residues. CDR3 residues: CASSLVGQEETQYF.

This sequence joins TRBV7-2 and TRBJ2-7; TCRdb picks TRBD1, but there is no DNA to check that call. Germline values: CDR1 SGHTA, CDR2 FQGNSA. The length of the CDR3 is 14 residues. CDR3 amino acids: CASSSPRGFYEQYF.

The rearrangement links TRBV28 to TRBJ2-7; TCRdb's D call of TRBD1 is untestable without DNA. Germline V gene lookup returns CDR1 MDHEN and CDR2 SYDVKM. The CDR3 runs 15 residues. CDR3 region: CASSPDLGQNYEQYF.

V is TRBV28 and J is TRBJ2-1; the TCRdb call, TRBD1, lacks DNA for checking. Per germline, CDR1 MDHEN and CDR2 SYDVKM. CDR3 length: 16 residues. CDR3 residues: CASRPRPAGSYNEQFF.

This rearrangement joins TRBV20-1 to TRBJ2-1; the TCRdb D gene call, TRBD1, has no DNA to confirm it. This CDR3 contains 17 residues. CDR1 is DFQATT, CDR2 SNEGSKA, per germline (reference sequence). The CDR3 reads CSARVPPAASSYNEQFF.

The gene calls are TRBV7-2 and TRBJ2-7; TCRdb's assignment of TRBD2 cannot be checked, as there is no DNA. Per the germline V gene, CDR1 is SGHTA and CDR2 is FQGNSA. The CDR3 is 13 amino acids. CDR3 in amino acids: CASSRDYSYEQYF.

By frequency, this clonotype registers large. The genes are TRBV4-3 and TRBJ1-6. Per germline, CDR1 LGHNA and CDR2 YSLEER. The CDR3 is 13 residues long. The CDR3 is CASSQDLNSPLHF.

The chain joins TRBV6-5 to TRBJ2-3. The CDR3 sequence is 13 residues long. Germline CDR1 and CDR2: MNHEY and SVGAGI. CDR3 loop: CASRSLLGDTQYF.

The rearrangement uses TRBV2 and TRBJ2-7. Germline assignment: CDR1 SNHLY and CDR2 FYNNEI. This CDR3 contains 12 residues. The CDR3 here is CASRSAKIEQYF.

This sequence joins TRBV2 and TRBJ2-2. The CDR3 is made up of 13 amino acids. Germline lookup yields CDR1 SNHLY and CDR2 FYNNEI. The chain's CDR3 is CASRATVTGELFF.

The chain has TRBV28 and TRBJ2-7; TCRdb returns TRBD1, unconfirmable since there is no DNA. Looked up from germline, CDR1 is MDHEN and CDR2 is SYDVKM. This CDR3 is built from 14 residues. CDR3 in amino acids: CASSLNRGAREQYF.

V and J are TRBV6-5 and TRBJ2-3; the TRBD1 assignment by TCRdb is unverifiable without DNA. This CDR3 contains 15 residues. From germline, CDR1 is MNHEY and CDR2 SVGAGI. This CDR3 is CASSPGTDPTDTQYF.

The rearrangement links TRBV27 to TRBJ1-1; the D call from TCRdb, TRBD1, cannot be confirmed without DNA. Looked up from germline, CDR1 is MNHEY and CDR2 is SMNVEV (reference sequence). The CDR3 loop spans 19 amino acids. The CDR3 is CASSLYSWNRDRGDTEAFF.

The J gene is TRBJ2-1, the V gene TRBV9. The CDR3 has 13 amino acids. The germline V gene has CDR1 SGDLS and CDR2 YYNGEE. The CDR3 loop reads CASSGPNTNEQFF.

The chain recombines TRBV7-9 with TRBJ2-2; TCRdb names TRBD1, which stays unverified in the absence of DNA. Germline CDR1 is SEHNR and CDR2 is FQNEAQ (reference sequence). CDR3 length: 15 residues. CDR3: CASSFTGGSTGELFF.